What follows is one T cell receptor (beta chain) and its context. Its target is unknown. Use of 60 Vbeta and 13 Jbeta primers characterized the PCR. In the study's own analysis: It was a later analysis that counted tens of millions of unique TCR beta chains, of which some 9.9 million were shared. Clones were read by immunoSEQ multiplex PCR, and TCRdb kept only the in-frame ones, dropping some. V and J calls and clone size come straight from that table; D and trimming were deduced from the DNA. The sample has approximately 90,000 clones; over 55% are singletons. Germline CDR1 is SGHAT and CDR2 is FQNNGV. The CDR3 has 14 amino acids. Trimming cost V 3 bases and J 1 base, with 8 bases left between them. The entry originates in a study of cytomegalovirus exposure and HLA in healthy donors. Study-level points and caveats: The study dropped some indistinguishable V segments, TRBV6-2 and TRBV6-3 among them.

The chain combines TRBV11-2 with TRBJ2-3; D gene uncertain. What was sequenced was PBMCs. The receptor was isolated from a woman under 40 in good health and CMV-seronegative. CDR3 nucleotides: TGTGCCAGCAGCTTCTCTCCAGGCACAGATACGCAGTATTTT. This translates into CASSFSPGTDTQYF.